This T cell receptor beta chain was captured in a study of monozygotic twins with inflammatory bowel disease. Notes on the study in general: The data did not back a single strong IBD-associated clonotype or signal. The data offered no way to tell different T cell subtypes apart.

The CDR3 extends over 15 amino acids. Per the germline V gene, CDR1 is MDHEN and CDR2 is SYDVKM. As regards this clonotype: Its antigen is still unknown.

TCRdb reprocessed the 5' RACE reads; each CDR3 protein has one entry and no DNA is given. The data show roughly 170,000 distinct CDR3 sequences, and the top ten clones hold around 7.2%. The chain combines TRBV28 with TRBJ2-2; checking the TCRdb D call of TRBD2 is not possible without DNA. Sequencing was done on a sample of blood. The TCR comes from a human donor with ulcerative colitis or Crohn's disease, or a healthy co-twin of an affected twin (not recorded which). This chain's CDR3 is CASSSRPLSTGELFF.